This entry is about one T cell receptor (beta chain). Its antigen is as yet unknown. This specimen belongs to a study of shared clonotypes between healthy human individuals. Study outcomes and limitations: Relative to clonotypes present in all four donors, those not shared had lower generation probabilities.

Germline CDR1 KGHSH, CDR2 LQKENI. The CDR3 has 15 residues. V lost 6 bases to trimming and J lost 0 bases, with 12 bases between them. Approximately 30,000 T cell genomes (around 0.2 ug DNA) went into each sorted-subset replicate. Repertoires were generated with immunoSEQ multiplex PCR, while TCRdb's copy carries only in-frame clones and drops some. The profile shows roughly 2.4 million clones, under 97% of them singletons. The chain uses TRBV18 and TRBJ2-1; D might be TRBD2 (5 bases). The TCR was taken from a young man in good health. The source material was naive CD4+ T cells sorted from blood. Subset meaning: CD45RA+ positively selected. As DNA, the CDR3 is TGTGCCAGCTCCCGGAAAGAGGGCTCCTACAATGAGCAGTTCTTC. This encodes CASSRKEGSYNEQFF.